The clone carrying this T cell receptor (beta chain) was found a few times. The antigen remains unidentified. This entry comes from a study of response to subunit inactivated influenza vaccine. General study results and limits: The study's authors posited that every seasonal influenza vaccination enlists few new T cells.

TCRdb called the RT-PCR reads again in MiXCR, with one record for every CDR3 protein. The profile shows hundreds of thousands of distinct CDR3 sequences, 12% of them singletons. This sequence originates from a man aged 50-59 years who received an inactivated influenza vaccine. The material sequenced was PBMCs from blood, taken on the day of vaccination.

The CDR3 DNA reads as TGCGCCAGCAGAGATGTCGGGGAGCTGTTTTTT. Translation: CASRDVGELFF. V and J are TRBV5-1 and TRBJ2-2; D unclear. Per the germline V gene, CDR1 is SGHRS and CDR2 is YFSETQ. The CDR3 is 11 residues long. V was pared by 5 bases and J by 7 bases, with 6 bases between.